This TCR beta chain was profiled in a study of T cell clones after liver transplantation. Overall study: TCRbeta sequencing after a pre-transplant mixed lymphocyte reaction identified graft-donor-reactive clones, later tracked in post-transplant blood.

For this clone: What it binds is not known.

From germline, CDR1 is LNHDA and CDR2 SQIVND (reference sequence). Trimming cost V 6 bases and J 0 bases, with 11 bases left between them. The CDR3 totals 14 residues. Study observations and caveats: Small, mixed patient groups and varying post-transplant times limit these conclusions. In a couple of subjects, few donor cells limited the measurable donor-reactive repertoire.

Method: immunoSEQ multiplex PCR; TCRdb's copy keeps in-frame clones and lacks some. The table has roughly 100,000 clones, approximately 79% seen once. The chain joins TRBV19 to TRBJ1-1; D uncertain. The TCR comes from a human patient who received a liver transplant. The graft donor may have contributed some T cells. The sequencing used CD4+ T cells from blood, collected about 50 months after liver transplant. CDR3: CASSRSGLNTEAFF. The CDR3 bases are TGTGCCAGTAGCCGTTCTGGGTTGAACACTGAAGCTTTCTTT.